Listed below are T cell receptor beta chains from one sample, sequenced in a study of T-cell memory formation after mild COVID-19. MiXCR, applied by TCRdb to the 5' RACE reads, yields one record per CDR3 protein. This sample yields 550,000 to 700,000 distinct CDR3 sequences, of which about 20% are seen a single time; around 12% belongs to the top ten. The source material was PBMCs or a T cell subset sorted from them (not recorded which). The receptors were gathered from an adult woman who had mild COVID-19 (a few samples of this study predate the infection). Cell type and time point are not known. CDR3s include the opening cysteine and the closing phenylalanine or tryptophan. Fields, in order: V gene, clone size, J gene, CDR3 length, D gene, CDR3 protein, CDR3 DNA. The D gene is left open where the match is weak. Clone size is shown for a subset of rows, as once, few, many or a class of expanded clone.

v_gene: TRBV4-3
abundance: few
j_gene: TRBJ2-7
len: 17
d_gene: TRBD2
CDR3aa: CASSQEAASGSSYEQYF
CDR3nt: TGCGCCAGCAGCCAAGAAGCGGCTAGCGGGAGCTCCTACGAGCAGTACTTC

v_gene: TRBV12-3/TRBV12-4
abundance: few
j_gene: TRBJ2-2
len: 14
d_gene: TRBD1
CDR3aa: CASNSGQGAGELFF
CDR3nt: TGTGCCAGCAATTCCGGACAGGGGGCTGGGGAGCTGTTTTTT

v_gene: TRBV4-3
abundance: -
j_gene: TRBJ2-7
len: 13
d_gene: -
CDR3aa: CASSPSTAYEQYF
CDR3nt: TGCGCCAGCAGCCCGTCGACAGCCTACGAGCAGTACTTC

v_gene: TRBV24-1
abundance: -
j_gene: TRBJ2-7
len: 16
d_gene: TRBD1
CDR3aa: CATSDSGTGATYEQYF
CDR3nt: TGTGCCACCAGTGATTCAGGGACAGGGGCTACCTACGAGCAGTACTTC

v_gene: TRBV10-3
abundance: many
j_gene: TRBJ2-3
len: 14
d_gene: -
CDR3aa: CAISEDGAPGLRYF
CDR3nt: TGTGCCATCAGTGAGGACGGCGCGCCAGGTCTCCGGTATTTT

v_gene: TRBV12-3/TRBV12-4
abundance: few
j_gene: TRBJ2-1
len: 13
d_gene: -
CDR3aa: CASSSGDPGEQFF
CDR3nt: TGTGCCAGCAGTTCCGGGGATCCGGGAGAGCAGTTCTTC

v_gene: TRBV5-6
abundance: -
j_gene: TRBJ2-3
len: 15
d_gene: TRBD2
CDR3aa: CASSLDPAGRDTQYF
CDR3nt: TGTGCCAGCAGCTTGGATCCAGCGGGAAGAGATACGCAGTATTTT

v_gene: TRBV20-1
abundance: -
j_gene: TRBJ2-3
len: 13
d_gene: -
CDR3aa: CSASGTSTDTQYF
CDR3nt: TGCAGTGCTAGCGGGACGAGCACAGATACGCAGTATTTT

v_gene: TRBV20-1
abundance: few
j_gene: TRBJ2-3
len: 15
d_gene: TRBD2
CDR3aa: CSARSFSGEKDTQYF
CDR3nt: TGCAGTGCTCGGTCCTTTAGCGGGGAGAAAGATACGCAGTATTTT

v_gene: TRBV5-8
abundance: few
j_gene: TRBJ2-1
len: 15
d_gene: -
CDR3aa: CASSAGQMKYNEQFF
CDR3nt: TGTGCCAGCAGCGCCGGACAAATGAAGTACAATGAGCAGTTCTTC

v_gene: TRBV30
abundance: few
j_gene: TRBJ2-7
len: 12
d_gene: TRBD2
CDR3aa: CAWSVAGREQYF
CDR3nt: TGTGCCTGGAGTGTAGCGGGGCGTGAGCAGTACTTC

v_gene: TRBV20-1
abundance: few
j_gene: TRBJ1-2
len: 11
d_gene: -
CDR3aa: CSASLNYGYTF
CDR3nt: TGCAGTGCTAGTTTGAACTATGGCTACACCTTC

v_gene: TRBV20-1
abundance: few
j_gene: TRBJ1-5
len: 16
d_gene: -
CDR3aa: CSARGTSPGPHQPQHF
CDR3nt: TGCAGTGCTAGAGGAACCTCGCCAGGGCCTCATCAGCCCCAGCATTTT

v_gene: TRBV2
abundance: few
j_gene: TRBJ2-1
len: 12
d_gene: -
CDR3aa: CASSEDFNEQFF
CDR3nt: TGTGCCAGCAGTGAGGACTTCAATGAGCAGTTCTTC

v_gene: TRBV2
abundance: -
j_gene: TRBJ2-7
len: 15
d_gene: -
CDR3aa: CASSGGRDVSYEQYF
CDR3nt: TGTGCCAGCAGTGGCGGCAGAGATGTTTCCTACGAGCAGTACTTC

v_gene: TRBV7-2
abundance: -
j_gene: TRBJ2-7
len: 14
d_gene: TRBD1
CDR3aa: CASSPGQANYEQYF
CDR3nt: TGTGCCAGCAGCCCGGGACAGGCTAACTACGAGCAGTACTTC

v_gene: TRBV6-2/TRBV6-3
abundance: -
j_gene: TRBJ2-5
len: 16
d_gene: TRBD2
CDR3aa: CASSYKGGSGRETQYF
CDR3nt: TGTGCCAGCAGTTACAAGGGCGGGAGTGGGAGAGAGACCCAGTACTTC

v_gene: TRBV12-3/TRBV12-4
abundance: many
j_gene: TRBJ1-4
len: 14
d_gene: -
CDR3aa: CASSLAQGNEKLFF
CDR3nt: TGTGCCAGCAGTTTAGCGCAGGGTAATGAAAAACTGTTTTTT

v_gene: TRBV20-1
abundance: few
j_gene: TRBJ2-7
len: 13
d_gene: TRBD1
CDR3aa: CSARAGTGDEQYF
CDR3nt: TGCAGTGCTCGGGCCGGGACAGGGGACGAGCAGTACTTC

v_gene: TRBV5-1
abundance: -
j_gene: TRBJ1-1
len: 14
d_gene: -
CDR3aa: CASSPSVGNTEAFF
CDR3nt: TGCGCCAGCAGCCCTTCGGTTGGGAACACTGAAGCTTTCTTT

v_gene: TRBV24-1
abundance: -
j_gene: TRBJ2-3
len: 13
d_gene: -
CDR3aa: CATGGHRTDTQYF
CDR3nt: TGTGCCACCGGCGGACACCGCACAGATACGCAGTATTTT

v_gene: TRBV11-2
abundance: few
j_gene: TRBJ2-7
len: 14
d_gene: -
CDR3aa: CASSSFPGHRVQYF
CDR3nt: TGTGCCAGCAGTTCCTTCCCGGGACACCGTGTGCAGTACTTC

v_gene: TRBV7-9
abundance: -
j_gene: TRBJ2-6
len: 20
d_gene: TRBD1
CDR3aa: CASSRGPGTVRASGANVLTF
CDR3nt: TGTGCCAGCAGCCGAGGCCCCGGGACAGTCAGGGCCTCTGGGGCCAACGTCCTGACTTTC

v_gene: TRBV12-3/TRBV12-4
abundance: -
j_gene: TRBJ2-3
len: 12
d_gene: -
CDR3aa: CASSPITDTQYF
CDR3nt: TGTGCCAGCAGCCCGATCACAGATACGCAGTATTTT